This T cell receptor beta chain appears in the sequencing data of a study of blood T cell repertoires in COVID-19 (dated by TCRdb to 2020 to 2021). For context, the study as a whole: The collaborator samples originated in the United States, Italy and Spain and spanned the acute and convalescent phases of COVID-19. The material from the prospective study consisted of cDNA or gDNA derived from T cells, B-cell-depleted T cells, or PBMCs. Subjects who had been exposed to COVID-19, were actively infected with it, or had recovered from it provided the deeply sampled blood TCRbeta repertoires that made up the dataset. The samples were drawn from two sources: the first 160 participants of the ongoing ImmuneRACE study, and 1,254 subjects contributed by 6 global collaborators. The repertoires were made available in a free public database intended to serve as a resource for research on the immune response to SARS-CoV-2. HLA class I and class II types, where available, came from metadata supplied by the sample provider rather than from assay-based typing. Nearly every sample came with metadata listing a de-identified subject ID, COVID-19 status, age in years and sex. What the study reported, not specific to this receptor: The amount of clinical and demographic metadata varied by source and participant and was provided uncurated.

This clone appeared once. Which antigen it targets is not known. No much larger clonotype is one base removed from it; base qualities were not supplied. The germline V gene (reference sequence) supplies CDR1 MNHEY and CDR2 SMNVEV. The CDR3, cysteine through phenylalanine, is 15 amino acids long. Only the CDR3 portion is preserved as DNA: 45 bases, with reading frame beginning at the first base. V was cut back by 2 bases and J by 8 bases, leaving a gap of 16 bases between them. Collaborating institutions collected whole blood in K2EDTA tubes following their own protocols. Collaborator samples were shipped for TCRbeta analysis as frozen whole blood, isolated PBMCs, or DNA extracted from either sample type. TCRbeta CDR3 regions were amplified from genomic DNA using the immunoSEQ Assay, a bias-controlled multiplex PCR. The paper's data handling went like this. Within the assay, amplification of reference gene primers was used to estimate how many nucleated cells each sample contained. To quantify the absolute abundance of each unique TCRbeta CDR3 rearrangement, sequence reads were collapsed and filtered. Productive Simpson clonality was computed per sample as the square root of Simpson's diversity index over productive rearrangements. TCRdb took over this immuneACCESS table, retaining in-frame rearrangements with V and J assigned. Such tables are incomplete; in checked studies, under half of the missing clones stem from an unresolved V gene, and the remainder is unexplained. The V and J calls and clone size are taken from that table; D and trimming were inferred from the DNA. A total of 89,000 or so clones appear in this sample, 85% of them only once. The ten largest clones take up more than 30% of the sample.

The source of this sequence is a man older than 75 with acute or convalescent COVID-19. Sequenced sample: peripheral blood. The chain is made from TRBV27 and TRBJ2-1; TRBD2 might be the D gene, on 6 matching bases. The CDR3 protein is CASSLTGTSGDEQFF. DNA sequence: TGTGCCAGCAGTTTAACTGGGACTTCAGGAGATGAGCAGTTCTTC.